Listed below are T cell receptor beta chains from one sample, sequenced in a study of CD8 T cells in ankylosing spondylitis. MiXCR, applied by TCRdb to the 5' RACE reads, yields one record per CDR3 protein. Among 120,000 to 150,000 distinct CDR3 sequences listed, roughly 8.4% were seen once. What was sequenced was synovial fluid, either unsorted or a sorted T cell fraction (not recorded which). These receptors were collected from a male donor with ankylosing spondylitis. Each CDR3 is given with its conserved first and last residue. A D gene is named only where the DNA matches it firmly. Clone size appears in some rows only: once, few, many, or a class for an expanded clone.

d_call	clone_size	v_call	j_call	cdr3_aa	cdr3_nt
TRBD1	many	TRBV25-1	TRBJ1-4	CASTQVGQGNEKLFF	TGTGCCAGCACCCAGGTGGGACAGGGAAATGAAAAACTGTTTTTT
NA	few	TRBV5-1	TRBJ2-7	CASSFVGEGEQYF	TGCGCCAGCAGCTTCGTAGGGGAAGGTGAGCAGTACTTC
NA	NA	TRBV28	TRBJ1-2	CASFLTGVYGYTF	TGTGCCAGCTTCCTAACAGGAGTCTATGGCTACACCTTC
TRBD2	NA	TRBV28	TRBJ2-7	CASASGGKTYEQYF	TGTGCCAGCGCGTCGGGGGGGAAAACCTACGAGCAGTACTTC
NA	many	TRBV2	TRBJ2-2	CATMKEFSGELFF	TGTGCCACCATGAAGGAGTTTTCCGGGGAGCTGTTTTTT
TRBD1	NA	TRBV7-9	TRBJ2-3	CASSLWDRGRTDTQYF	TGTGCCAGCAGCTTATGGGACAGGGGGCGGACAGATACGCAGTATTTT
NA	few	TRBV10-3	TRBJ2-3	CAISDPGLGRTDTQYF	TGTGCCATCAGTGACCCCGGACTGGGACGCACAGATACGCAGTATTTT
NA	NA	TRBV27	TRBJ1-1	CASSLSRANTEAFF	TGTGCCAGCAGTTTATCGAGGGCGAACACTGAAGCTTTCTTT
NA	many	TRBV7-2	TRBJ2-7	CASSLALRGEQYF	TGTGCCAGCAGCTTAGCTCTCAGGGGCGAGCAGTACTTC
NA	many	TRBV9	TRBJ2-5	CASSGGGETQYF	TGTGCCAGCAGCGGTGGGGGAGAGACCCAGTACTTC
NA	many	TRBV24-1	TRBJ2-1	CATSDSRSGPPYNEQFF	TGTGCCACCAGTGATTCAAGAAGCGGGCCTCCGTACAATGAGCAGTTCTTC
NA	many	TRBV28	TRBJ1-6	CASSLLPRDGGNSPLHF	TGTGCCAGCAGTTTACTCCCCCGGGACGGTGGTAATTCACCCCTCCACTTT
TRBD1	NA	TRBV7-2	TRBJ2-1	CASSSTGGPQFF	TGTGCCAGCAGCTCCACAGGGGGCCCGCAGTTCTTC
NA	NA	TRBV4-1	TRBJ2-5	CASSLRSANWYQETQYF	TGCGCCAGCAGCCTACGGTCCGCCAACTGGTACCAAGAGACCCAGTACTTC
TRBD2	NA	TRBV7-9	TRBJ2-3	CASSPFGGSGSTDTQYF	TGTGCCAGCAGCCCTTTCGGGGGGTCTGGTAGCACAGATACGCAGTATTTT
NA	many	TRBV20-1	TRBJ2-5	CSALDRQETQYF	TGCAGTGCTTTGGACAGACAAGAGACCCAGTACTTC
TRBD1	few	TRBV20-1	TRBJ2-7	CSARIRQGTGASYEQYF	TGCAGTGCTAGAATCCGACAGGGGACAGGCGCATCCTACGAGCAGTACTTC
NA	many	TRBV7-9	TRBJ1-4	CASSSGASGDEKLFF	TGTGCCAGCAGCTCGGGCGCAAGCGGGGATGAAAAACTGTTTTTT
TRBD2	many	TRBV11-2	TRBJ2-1	CASSLRLAGSNEQFF	TGTGCCAGCAGCTTACGACTAGCGGGAAGTAATGAGCAGTTCTTC
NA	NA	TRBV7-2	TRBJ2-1	CASSLVRGNEQFF	TGTGCCAGCAGCTTAGTTAGGGGCAATGAGCAGTTCTTC
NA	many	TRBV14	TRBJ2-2	CASSQSSYVGTGELFF	TGTGCCAGCAGCCAATCCAGTTACGTAGGCACCGGGGAGCTGTTTTTT
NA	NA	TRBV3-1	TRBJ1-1	CASSPEGGNTEAFF	TGTGCCAGCAGCCCAGAGGGGGGGAACACTGAAGCTTTCTTT
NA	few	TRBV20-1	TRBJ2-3	CSAPPSGRADTQYF	TGCAGTGCCCCTCCCTCCGGGCGGGCAGATACGCAGTATTTT
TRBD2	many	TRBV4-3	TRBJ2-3	CASSQGLARPDTQYF	TGCGCCAGCAGCCAAGGACTAGCGAGACCAGATACGCAGTATTTT
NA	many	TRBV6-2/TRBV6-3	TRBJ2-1	CASSPDRTGYNEQFF	TGTGCCAGCAGTCCTGACCGAACAGGTTACAATGAGCAGTTCTTC
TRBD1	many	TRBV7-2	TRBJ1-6	CASSFGTGDLSGSPLHF	TGTGCCAGCAGCTTTGGGACAGGGGATCTCTCGGGCTCACCCCTCCACTTT
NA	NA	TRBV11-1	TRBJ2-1	CASSSYASPGFYNEQFF	TGTGCCAGCAGCTCGTATGCGTCTCCAGGGTTCTACAATGAGCAGTTCTTC
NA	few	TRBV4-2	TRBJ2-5	CASSQDRGETQYF	TGTGCCAGCAGCCAAGATCGAGGGGAGACCCAGTACTTC
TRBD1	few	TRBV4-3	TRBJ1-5	CASSQDRLGGGQPQHF	TGCGCCAGCAGCCAAGATCGGCTAGGGGGCGGGCAGCCCCAGCATTTT
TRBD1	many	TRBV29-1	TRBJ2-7	CSVVGDRGPSGEQYF	TGCAGCGTTGTCGGGGACAGGGGGCCTAGTGGCGAGCAGTACTTC
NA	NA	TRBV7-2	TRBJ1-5	CASSAGVERNQPQHF	TGTGCCAGCAGCGCTGGGGTCGAGCGGAATCAGCCCCAGCATTTT
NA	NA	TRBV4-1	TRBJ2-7	CASSQDSSSSGTPLFEQYF	TGCGCCAGCAGCCAAGATAGTTCTTCTTCCGGGACTCCGTTGTTCGAGCAGTACTTC
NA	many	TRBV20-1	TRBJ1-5	CSARSRRDQPQHF	TGCAGTGCTAGATCAAGGAGGGATCAGCCCCAGCATTTT
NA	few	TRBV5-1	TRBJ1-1	CASTDFGVATEAFF	TGCGCCAGCACCGACTTCGGGGTGGCCACTGAAGCTTTCTTT
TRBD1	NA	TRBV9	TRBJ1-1	CASSVGAGQGALNTEAFF	TGTGCCAGCAGCGTAGGGGCGGGACAGGGGGCGCTGAACACTGAAGCTTTCTTT
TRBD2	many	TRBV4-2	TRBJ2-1	CASVRGPSGIDEQFF	TGTGCCAGCGTGAGAGGGCCTAGCGGGATAGATGAGCAGTTCTTC
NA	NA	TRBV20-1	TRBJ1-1	CSARGTLDEAFF	TGCAGTGCTAGGGGGACCCTCGATGAAGCTTTCTTT
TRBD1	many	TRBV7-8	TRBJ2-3	CASSRQGDTQYF	TGTGCCAGCAGCCGACAGGGAGATACGCAGTATTTT
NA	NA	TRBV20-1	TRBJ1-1	CSAGQANTEAFF	TGCAGTGCGGGGCAGGCGAACACTGAAGCTTTCTTT
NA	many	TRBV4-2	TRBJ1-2	CASSLRTANYGYTF	TGTGCCAGCAGCCTGCGGACAGCGAACTATGGCTACACCTTC
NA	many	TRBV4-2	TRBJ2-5	CASSQGDGRQETQYF	TGTGCCAGCAGCCAAGGGGACGGCCGGCAAGAGACCCAGTACTTC
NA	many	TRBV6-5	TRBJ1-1	CASSYSKKDSAFF	TGTGCCAGCAGTTACTCCAAGAAAGACTCAGCTTTCTTT
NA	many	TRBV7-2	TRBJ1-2	CASSLGAWDKQSYTF	TGTGCCAGCAGCTTAGGGGCTTGGGACAAACAGAGCTACACCTTC
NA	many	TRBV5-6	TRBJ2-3	CASSLGAYSTDTQYF	TGTGCCAGCAGCTTGGGTGCCTATAGCACAGATACGCAGTATTTT
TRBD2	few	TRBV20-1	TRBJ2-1	CSATWTSGTFDEQFF	TGCAGTGCTACTTGGACTAGCGGGACCTTCGATGAGCAGTTCTTC
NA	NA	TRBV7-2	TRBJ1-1	CASSLGGAVTEAFF	TGTGCCAGCAGCTTAGGGGGGGCGGTCACTGAAGCTTTCTTT
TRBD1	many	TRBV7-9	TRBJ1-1	CASSRDRGLTEAFF	TGTGCCAGCAGCCGGGACAGGGGATTGACTGAAGCTTTCTTT
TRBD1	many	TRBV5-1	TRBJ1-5	CASSPGTGPEPQHF	TGCGCCAGCAGCCCTGGGACAGGGCCGGAGCCCCAGCATTTT
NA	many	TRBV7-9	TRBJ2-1	CASSRPEQFF	TGTGCCAGCAGCAGGCCTGAGCAGTTCTTC
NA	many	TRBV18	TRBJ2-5	CASSPPAETQYF	TGTGCCAGCTCACCACCGGCAGAGACCCAGTACTTC